The 2 T cell receptor beta chains given below trace back to one sample, sequenced in a study of human CD4 T cells and Enterobacteriaceae. The memory gate held CD4+ cells that were not CD45RA+CCR7+CD95- naive cells, over 98% pure. Sequencing was performed with immunoSEQ multiplex PCR; in TCRdb, only in-frame clones are kept and a portion is missing. The sample records 27,000 or so clones, approximately 84% being singletons. What was sequenced was memory CD4+ T cells from blood. The receptors were sampled from a human donor in good health.

The chain carries TRBV2 and TRBJ1-2; weak D call: TRBD1 (5 bases). CDR1 is SNHLY and CDR2 is FYNNEI in the germline V gene. The CDR3 is 13 residues long. The V and J ends lost 4 bases and 2 bases respectively, with 8 bases between them. DNA of the CDR3: TGTGCCAGCAGTGGAGCAGGGAACTATGGCTACACCTTC. Translation: CASSGAGNYGYTF.

The chain couples TRBV18 to TRBJ2-3; perhaps TRBD2 as D (6 bases). Trimming shortened V by 3 bases and J by 4 bases, and 14 bases separated the two germline ends. Germline V gives CDR1 KGHSH, CDR2 LQKENI. CDR3 length: 15 amino acids. The CDR3 coding sequence is TGTGCCAGCTCACCTCCCGGGGGTACCGCAGATACGCAGTATTTT. Translation gives CASSPPGGTADTQYF.